Here is one TCR beta chain with its context. Its antigen is still unknown. Trimming cost V 5 bases and J 5 bases; bases outside gene matches: 7. The germline V gene encodes CDR1 MDHEN and CDR2 SYDVKM. There are 15 residues in the CDR3. This sample was included in a study of T cell repertoires in cytomegalovirus infection. Study background: Public TCR beta signatures marked donors with CMV infection and the matching HLA.

Study outcomes and limitations: HLA-C-restricted, CMV-specific TCR beta clonotypes were dominant ex vivo. Cumulative frequency of public TCR beta families picked out carriers of CMV plus the relevant HLA.

MiXCR was run by TCRdb on the reads, yielding one entry per CDR3 protein. The sample consists of 150,000 to 160,000 distinct CDR3 sequences, about a quarter of them appearing once. The sequenced material came from PBMCs. This chain joins TRBV28 and TRBJ2-1, with TRBD2 identical over 9 bases. The receptor's source is a human donor in good health (CMV status not recorded). Some clones in this sample may be carry-over from other donors' samples. CDR3 DNA: TGTGCCAGCAGTCCTATAGCGGGGGTGAACAATGAGCAGTTCTTC. Its protein is CASSPIAGVNNEQFF.